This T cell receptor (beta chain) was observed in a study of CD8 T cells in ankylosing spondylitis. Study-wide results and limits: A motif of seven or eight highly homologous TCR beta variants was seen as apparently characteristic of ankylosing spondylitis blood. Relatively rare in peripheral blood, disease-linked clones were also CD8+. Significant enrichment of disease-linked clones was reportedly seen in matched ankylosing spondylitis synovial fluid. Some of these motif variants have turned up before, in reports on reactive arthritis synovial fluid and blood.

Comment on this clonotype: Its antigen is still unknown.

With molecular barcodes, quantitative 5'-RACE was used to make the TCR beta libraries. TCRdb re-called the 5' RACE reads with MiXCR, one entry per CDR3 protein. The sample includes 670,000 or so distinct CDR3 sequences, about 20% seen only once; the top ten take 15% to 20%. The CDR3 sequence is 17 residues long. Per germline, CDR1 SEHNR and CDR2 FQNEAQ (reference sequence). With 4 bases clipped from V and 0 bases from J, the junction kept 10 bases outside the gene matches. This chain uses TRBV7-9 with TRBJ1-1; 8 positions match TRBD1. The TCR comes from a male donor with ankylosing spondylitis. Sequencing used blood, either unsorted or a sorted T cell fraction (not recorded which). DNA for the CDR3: TGTGCCAGCAGCTCGACAGGGGTCGGAGGGCTGAACACTGAAGCTTTCTTT. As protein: CASSSTGVGGLNTEAFF.